These 16 T cell receptor beta chains originate from one sample sequenced in a study of blood T cells in healthy people across ages. Primers used in a second PCR of roughly 6 to 11 cycles were a sample-barcoded 5' primer and a J-beta primer mix. TCRdb independently ran MiXCR on the 5' RACE reads; one entry per CDR3 protein. The top ten clones hold over 2.5% of a sample with approximately 780,000 distinct CDR3 sequences, around a quarter of them seen once. The sample also formed part of further work on T cells of mothers and their children.

The sequenced sample was blood. The receptors were sampled from a boy aged 10-17 years in good health.

A few counts support this clonotype. The chain combines TRBV12-3 or TRBV12-4 with TRBJ2-2, with 7 bases identical to TRBD1. The CDR3 extends over 18 amino acids. The trim removed 1 base at V and 5 bases at J, leaving 13 bases unmatched. CDR3 amino acids: CASSLGSVGGRGTGELFF. The CDR3 DNA sequence: TGTGCCAGCAGTTTAGGTTCGGTAGGGGGCCGTGGGACCGGGGAGCTGTTTTTT.

The V call is TRBV28, the J call TRBJ1-1; possible D gene TRBD1, 6 bases. CDR3 length: 13 residues. V was trimmed by 7 bases and J by 5 bases, leaving 14 bases between them. Germline CDR1 is MDHEN and CDR2 is SYDVKM. CDR3 sequence reads: CASIPGGGTEAFF. Here the CDR3 DNA reads TGTGCCAGCATTCCCGGAGGGGGGACTGAAGCTTTCTTT.

The chain combines TRBV28 with TRBJ1-3, with 9 bases matching TRBD1. The CDR3 contains 16 residues. The V and J ends lost 4 bases and 0 bases, in that order; junction bases with no gene match: 4. Per the germline V gene, CDR1 is MDHEN and CDR2 is SYDVKM. CDR3 sequence reads: CASSSTGGSSGNTIYF. Written as DNA, the CDR3 is TGTGCCAGCAGTTCGACAGGGGGAAGCTCTGGAAACACCATATATTTT.

This clonotype was picked up a small number of times. This chain links TRBV28 with TRBJ1-2; a possible D gene is TRBD1 (6 bases). V was trimmed by 8 bases and J by 4 bases, leaving 11 bases between them. Germline V lookup: CDR1 MDHEN, CDR2 SYDVKM. CDR3 length equals 12 residues. The CDR3 loop reads CASGQGTYGYTF. The CDR3 DNA reads TGTGCCAGCGGGCAGGGGACCTATGGCTACACCTTC.

The chain uses TRBV20-1 and TRBJ1-1; D is unresolved. Per the germline V gene, CDR1 is DFQATT and CDR2 is SNEGSKA (reference sequence). The CDR3 consists of 12 residues. Trimming removed 5 bases from V and 11 bases from J, with 18 bases in between. The CDR3 nucleotides are TGCAGTGCTCCTCAGGCCCGGGATCAGGCTTTCTTT. Protein product: CSAPQARDQAFF.

The V gene is TRBV20-1, the J gene TRBJ2-7; the match to TRBD2 covers 8 bases. Gene TRBJ2-1 matches the end of the DNA better, so the J call may be wrong. Germline CDR1 DFQATT, CDR2 SNEGSKA (reference sequence). The length of the CDR3 is 14 residues. The CDR3 DNA reads TGCAGTGCTAGTACTAGCGGAATCTACAATGAGCAGTTCTTC. Translation: CSASTSGIYNEQFF.

This chain joins TRBV11-2 and TRBJ2-4; tentatively, D is TRBD1 (6 bases). The germline CDR1 and CDR2 sequences are SGHAT and FQNNGV. The V end was cut by 1 base, the J end by 9 bases, with 22 bases between. The CDR3 loop spans 17 amino acids. CDR3 bases: TGTGCCAGCAGCTTAGGACGAGGGGGAGAGACCAAAGGCATTCAGTACTTC. It encodes CASSLGRGGETKGIQYF.

There are a few counts of this clonotype. The chain links TRBV20-1 to TRBJ2-5; 14 bases are a match to TRBD2. The V segment lost 2 bases and the J segment 5 bases; nucleotides outside the gene matches: 7. CDR3 length equals 16 residues. In germline, CDR1 is DFQATT, CDR2 SNEGSKA (reference sequence). The CDR3 DNA sequence: TGCAGTGCTAGAAGACTAGCGGGGGGGTTTGTGGAGACCCAGTACTTC. This translates into CSARRLAGGFVETQYF.

The V call is TRBV6-1, the J call TRBJ2-3; tentatively, D is TRBD2 (5 bases). Per the germline V gene, CDR1 is MNHNS and CDR2 is SASEGT. The CDR3 loop spans 14 amino acids. V lost 4 bases and J 1 base, leaving 9 bases between the germline ends. For the CDR3, the DNA is TGTGCCAGCAGTGTTTGGCGGGGCACAGATACGCAGTATTTT. Amino acids: CASSVWRGTDTQYF.

This clonotype appeared a few times. This chain links TRBV10-3 with TRBJ2-2; D might be TRBD2 (6 bases). The germline gives CDR1 ENHRY, CDR2 SYGVKD. The CDR3 is 15 residues long. V lost 10 bases and J 3 bases, leaving 18 bases between the germline ends. As DNA, the CDR3 is TGTGCCACCGGACCGGGACTTTCGGACACCGGGGAGCTGTTTTTT. This translates into CATGPGLSDTGELFF.

The J gene is TRBJ2-5, the V gene TRBV27; the D gene could be TRBD1 or TRBD2 (5 bases each). The germline V gene encodes CDR1 MNHEY and CDR2 SMNVEV (reference sequence). This CDR3 has 13 amino acids. Trimming pared 5 bases from V and 11 bases from J, leaving 18 bases between. The CDR3 is CASSPPGYGEQYF. CDR3 DNA: TGTGCCAGCAGTCCCCCAGGGTACGGGGAGCAGTACTTC.

This sequence joins TRBV2 and TRBJ2-1; 7 nucleotides agree with TRBD2. V dropped 5 bases and J dropped 9; count of bases not matched to a gene: 4. The CDR3 is 12 residues long. Looked up from germline, CDR1 is SNHLY and CDR2 is FYNNEI. The CDR3 loop reads CASSRREGEQFF. In DNA form, the CDR3 reads TGTGCCAGCAGTCGAAGGGAGGGTGAGCAGTTCTTC.

The chain combines TRBV6-5 with TRBJ1-6; possibly TRBD1 for D (5 bases). V lost 4 bases and J lost 10, with 11 bases in between. The CDR3 extends over 13 amino acids. The V gene's germline CDR1 is MNHEY and CDR2 SVGAGI. The DNA of the CDR3 is TGTGCCAGCAGTTCCCTGGGGGGATCACCCCTCCACTTT. Translated, it gives CASSSLGGSPLHF.

The rearrangement joins TRBV5-4 to TRBJ2-1; tentatively, D is TRBD1 (5 bases). Trimming cost V 1 base and J 8 bases, with 19 bases left between them. The CDR3 has 16 residues. Germline CDR1 reads SGHNT; CDR2 reads YYREEE (reference sequence). The CDR3 DNA reads TGTGCCAGCAGCTTGAAGAGGCAGACAGAAGGGGATGAGCAGTTCTTC. This gives the protein CASSLKRQTEGDEQFF.

About this clonotype itself: A much larger clone sits a single nucleotide away, making a read error possible. The chain uses TRBV7-3 and TRBJ2-2; TRBD1 is a possible D gene (6 bases). The CDR3 loop spans 14 amino acids. Germline loops: CDR1 SGHTA, CDR2 FQGTGA. CDR3 nucleotides: TGTGCCACCAGCTTGACAGGAAACACCGGGGAGCTGTTTTTT. It is translated as CATSLTGNTGELFF.

This clonotype came up a few times. The chain employs TRBV6-2 or TRBV6-3 and TRBJ1-6; tentative D call: TRBD1 (5 bases). This CDR3 comprises 14 residues. The germline gives CDR1 MNHEY, CDR2 SVGEGT. Between the trimmed V and J ends, which lost 2 bases and 9 bases, there was a span of 11 bases. The CDR3 protein is CASSYGGQSSPLHF. The DNA of the CDR3 is TGTGCCAGCAGTTACGGAGGACAAAGTTCACCCCTCCACTTT.